Sequencing of this T cell receptor (beta chain) was carried out in a study of Ad26.COV2.S vaccination and SARS-CoV-2 variants. Study overall: The trial was COV1001 and the donor's arm was Ad26.COV2.S. General observations from the study: Recipients of vaccine and of placebo showed similar breadth of their non-spike TCR repertoires.

A note on this clone: The antigen remains undetermined.

The method was immunoSEQ multiplex PCR; TCRdb's version includes in-frame clones alone and lacks a portion of them. The sample yields approximately 480,000 clones, roughly 85% seen once. The sample's treatment: roughly 18 received Ad26.COV2.S at low or high dose, single or two shots; roughly 5 received placebo; per-sample allocation not given. Samples analyzed were those drawn on day 63 after the first vaccine or placebo injection. This vaccine is an Ad26 vector that expresses the Wuhan-strain SARS-CoV-2 spike. Germline V gene sequence: CDR1 SGHNT, CDR2 YYREEE (reference sequence). The CDR3 has 12 residues. With 3 bases removed from V and 4 bases from J, the gap between germline ends came to 5 bases.

Sequencing was performed on peripheral blood, taken in a trial of Ad26.COV2.S vaccine versus placebo. The V call is TRBV5-4, the J call TRBJ2-1; D call uncertain. This clonotype was sampled from a person between 18 and 59 years old who received the Ad26.COV2.S COVID-19 vaccine or a placebo. The DNA of the CDR3 is TGTGCCAGCAGCTCCTTATACAATGAGCAGTTCTTC. The encoded protein is CASSSLYNEQFF. Drawing the rest from reference TRBV5-4 and TRBJ2-1, the complete variable domain is ETGVTQSPTHLIKTRGQQVTLRCSSQSGHNTVSWYQQALGQGPQFIFQYYREEENGRGNFPPRFSGLQFPNYSSELNVNALELDDSALYLCASSSLYNEQFFGPGTRLTVL.